This TCR beta chain was recovered during a study of identical twins. Findings and caveats of the study: Twins shared beta out-of-frame sequences in excess, but this excess was weaker.

The V segment lost 5 bases and the J segment 8 bases; nucleotides outside the gene matches: 18. Germline V lookup: CDR1 ENHRY, CDR2 SYGVKD. The CDR3 sequence is 18 residues long. As regards this clonotype: Its antigen is unidentified.

Each cDNA held unique molecular identifiers, and template switching gave it a universal primer site. MiXCR, run by TCRdb on the 5' RACE reads, gives a single entry per CDR3 protein. The sample carries under 500,000 distinct CDR3 sequences, more than 13% recorded once. The same specimen was also included in a second study, on yellow fever vaccine responses in identical twins.

V gene TRBV10-3 combines with J gene TRBJ2-2; 9 bases are shared with TRBD1. Material for sequencing was CD4+ T cells sorted from blood. The receptor was isolated from a woman aged 18-29 years in good health. CDR3: CAISFNAGQGIGKGELFF. The CDR3 DNA sequence: TGTGCCATCAGTTTCAACGCGGGACAGGGAATCGGTAAAGGGGAGCTGTTTTTT.